The subject of this entry is one T cell receptor (beta chain). Its antigen is not identified. The CDR3 runs 12 residues. Trimming removed 5 bases from V and 4 bases from J, with 6 bases in between. Germline loops: CDR1 SGHTA, CDR2 FQGNSA. The source of the sample is a study of T cell responses to AZD1222 COVID-19 vaccine. Notes on the study in general: Repertoires were sampled only after the peak T cell response. Baseline seropositivity characterized only six AZD1222 recipients. Across spike, vaccine-associated CD4 TCRs were found, dominant at 160-218 and 743-854. Donors skewed white British and female; clonal diversity was possibly underestimated.

Only in-frame clones appear in the TCRdb table, and some are missing; sequencing was by immunoSEQ multiplex PCR. The profile covers roughly 100,000 clones, with about 88% appearing a single time and around 5% taken by the ten largest. The genes are TRBV7-2 and TRBJ1-3; D unresolved. The clonotype was recovered from an adult in good health. Sequences were derived from peripheral blood, sampled on day 0 of AZD1222 vaccination. The CDR3 reads CASSVRGNTIYF. In nucleotides, the CDR3 is TGTGCCAGCAGCGTCAGGGGAAACACCATATATTTT.